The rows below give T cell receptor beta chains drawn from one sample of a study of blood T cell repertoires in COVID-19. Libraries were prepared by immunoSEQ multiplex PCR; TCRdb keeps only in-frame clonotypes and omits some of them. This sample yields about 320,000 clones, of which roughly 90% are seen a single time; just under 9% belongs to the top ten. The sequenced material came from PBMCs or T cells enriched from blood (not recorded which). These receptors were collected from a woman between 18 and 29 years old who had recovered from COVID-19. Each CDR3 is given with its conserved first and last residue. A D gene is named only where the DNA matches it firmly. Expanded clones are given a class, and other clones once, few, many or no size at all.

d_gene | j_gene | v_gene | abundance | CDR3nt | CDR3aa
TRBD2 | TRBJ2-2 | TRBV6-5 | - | TGTGCCAGCAGCGTAAGCGGGGGGCTCATCGGGGAGCTGTTTTTT | CASSVSGGLIGELFF
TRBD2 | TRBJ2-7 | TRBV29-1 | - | TGCAGCGTTAGCGGGAGGGCCGGATACGAGCAGTACTTC | CSVSGRAGYEQYF
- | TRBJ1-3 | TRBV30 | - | TGTGCCTGGCATGGCCCGGGAACGAGCTCTGGAAACACCATATATTTT | CAWHGPGTSSGNTIYF
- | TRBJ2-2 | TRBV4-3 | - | TGCGCCAGCAGTTCGGACACGGGTCTTAACACCGGGGAGCTGTTTTTT | CASSSDTGLNTGELFF
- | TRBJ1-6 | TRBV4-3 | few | TGCGCCAGCAGTCCAACGGGGAATTCACCCCTCCACTTT | CASSPTGNSPLHF
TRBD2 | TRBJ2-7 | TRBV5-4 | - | TGTGCCAGCAGCTTGTGGGCTAGCGGGCGCTCCTACGAGCAGTACTTC | CASSLWASGRSYEQYF
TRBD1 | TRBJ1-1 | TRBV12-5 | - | TGTGCTAGTGGTATCGGACAGGGGGAAGCTTTCTTT | CASGIGQGEAFF
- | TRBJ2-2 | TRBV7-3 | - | TGTGCCAGCAGCTCGGTTCGGGACACCGGGGAGCTGTTTTTT | CASSSVRDTGELFF
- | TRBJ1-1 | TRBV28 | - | TGTGCCAGCAGTCTCAGGGGATTAGACACTGAAGCTTTCTTT | CASSLRGLDTEAFF
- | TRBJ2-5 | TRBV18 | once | TGTGCCAGCTCACCACTTACGAAGGGCGGGGAACAAGAGACCCAGTACTTC | CASSPLTKGGEQETQYF
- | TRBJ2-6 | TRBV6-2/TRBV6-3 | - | TGTGCCAGCAGTTACAGAGTTTCTGGGGCCAACGTCCTGACTTTC | CASSYRVSGANVLTF
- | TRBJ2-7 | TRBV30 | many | TGTGCCTGGAGTCCGGACAGTTTCCCTAGTTACGAGCAGTACTTC | CAWSPDSFPSYEQYF